The 15 T cell receptor beta chains listed next were all sequenced from one sample in a study of early T cells in non-severe SARS-CoV-2 infection. TCRdb called the 5' RACE reads again in MiXCR, with one record for every CDR3 protein. The sample yields tens of thousands of distinct CDR3 sequences, 15% to 19% seen once. The source material was whole blood. Receptors were obtained from an adult who was a healthcare worker with PCR-confirmed SARS-CoV-2 infection or an uninfected control (not recorded which).

This clonotype was seen many times. This chain uses TRBV10-2 with TRBJ2-2; D uncertain. Per germline, CDR1 WSHSY and CDR2 SAAADI. Trimming left V 2 bases short and J 5 bases short, with 12 bases between. The CDR3 runs 15 residues. As DNA, the CDR3 is TGCGCCAGCAGTGAGGGACGGCTGGTAACCGGGGAGCTGTTTTTT. It yields the protein CASSEGRLVTGELFF.

Only a few counts were recorded for this clonotype. The chain is built from TRBV7-2 and TRBJ1-1; D remains unclear. CDR3 size: 13 residues. Trimming removed 5 bases at V and 4 bases at J, with 11 bases between. Germline-derived CDR1 and CDR2 are SGHTA and FQGNSA. The DNA of the CDR3 is TGTGCCAGCAGCGCGGCTTGGGGCACTGAAGCTTTCTTT. Its protein product is CASSAAWGTEAFF. Full variable domain (rest looked up from reference TRBV7-2 and TRBJ1-1): GAGVSQSPSNKVTEKGKDVELRCDPISGHTALYWYRQSLGQGLEFLIYFQGNSAPDKSGLPSDRFSAERTGGSVSTLTIQRTQQEDSAVYLCASSAAWGTEAFFGQGTRLTVV.

The chain combines TRBV28 with TRBJ1-2, with TRBD1 as a possible D gene (6 bases). Trimming cost V 2 bases and J 5 bases, with 18 bases left between them. Germline assignment: CDR1 MDHEN and CDR2 SYDVKM. The CDR3 totals 16 residues. DNA for the CDR3: TGTGCCAGCAGTTTAATATCGGCAGGGGAGGTATATGGCTACACCTTC. Encoded protein: CASSLISAGEVYGYTF.

This clonotype was observed many times. The genes are TRBV6-6 and TRBJ1-2; possible D gene TRBD1, 5 bases. Germline assignment: CDR1 MNHNY and CDR2 SVGAGI (reference sequence). The CDR3 covers 15 residues. Trimming removed 6 bases from V and 0 bases from J, with 14 bases in between. CDR3 in DNA: TGTGCCAGCAGAGATTGGACACCTACTAACTATGGCTACACCTTC. Translated: CASRDWTPTNYGYTF.

V usage is TRBV7-8 and J usage is TRBJ1-2; the match to TRBD1 covers 8 bases. The CDR3 has 16 amino acids. Germline V gene lookup returns CDR1 SGHVS and CDR2 FQNEAQ. V lost 1 base to trimming and J lost 4 bases; unmatched junction nucleotides: 8. The CDR3 region is CASSLGLQGARYGYTF. For the CDR3, the DNA is TGTGCCAGCAGCTTAGGGCTGCAGGGGGCGCGCTATGGCTACACCTTC.

This chain uses TRBV7-9 with TRBJ2-3, with a weak D call TRBD2 (6 bases). Germline CDR1 SEHNR, CDR2 FQNEAQ (reference sequence). V was trimmed by 5 bases and J by 0 bases, leaving 12 bases between them. The CDR3 length is 15 residues. The CDR3 protein is CASSQLGRSTDTQYF. Written as DNA, the CDR3 is TGTGCCAGCAGCCAACTGGGGAGGAGCACAGATACGCAGTATTTT.

This clonotype was seen at least ten times. The CDR3: CASSLDLRNNEKLFF. CDR3 in DNA: TGTGCCAGCAGCTTAGATCTAAGAAATAATGAAAAACTGTTTTTT. The rearrangement uses TRBV11-2 and TRBJ1-4, with D uncertain. The germline V and J ends were trimmed by 0 bases and 4 bases, with 9 bases remaining between them. CDR3 size: 15 residues. Germline V CDR1 and CDR2: SGHAT, FQNNGV. The whole variable domain, filled in from reference TRBV11-2 and TRBJ1-4, reads EAGVAQSPRYKIIEKRQSVAFWCNPISGHATLYWYQQILGQGPKLLIQFQNNGVVDDSQLPKDRFSAERLKGVDSTLKIQPAKLEDSAVYLCASSLDLRNNEKLFFGSGTQLSVL.

The CDR3 loop reads CASSFTTDTQYF. CDR3 in DNA: TGTGCCAGCAGCTTTACAACAGATACGCAGTATTTT. The chain links TRBV11-3 to TRBJ2-3, with D unresolved. The V and J ends lost 3 bases and 3 bases respectively, with 4 bases between them. The CDR3 has 12 amino acids. Germline CDR1 is SGHNT and CDR2 is YENEEA.

The chain is built from TRBV6-6 and TRBJ2-7, with no clear D. Germline-derived CDR1 and CDR2 are MNHNY and SVGAGI (reference sequence). V lost 0 bases and J 7 bases, leaving 4 bases between the germline ends. CDR3 length equals 11 residues. The CDR3 spells CASSYSVEQYF. CDR3 coding DNA: TGTGCCAGCAGTTACTCGGTTGAGCAGTACTTC.

There are many counts of this clonotype. The chain combines TRBV21-1 with TRBJ2-2; TRBD1 was called by the table and not checked on the DNA. TRBV21-1 is a pseudogene. The CDR3 is 16 residues long. CDR3 protein: CASSREGAPGTGELFF. The CDR3 bases are TGTGCCAGCAGCAGGGAGGGGGCCCCGGGCACCGGGGAGCTGTTTTTT.

This clonotype appeared many times. The V call is TRBV24-1, the J call TRBJ1-2; TRBD1 agrees at 9 bases. This CDR3 has 15 amino acids. Trimming removed 3 bases from V and 7 bases from J; junction bases left unmatched: 8. Germline values: CDR1 KGHDR, CDR2 SFDVKD. The CDR3 DNA is TGTGCCACCAGTGATCCGGGACAGGGAATCGTTGGCTACACCTTC. Its protein is CATSDPGQGIVGYTF.

There are many counts of this clonotype. The rearrangement joins TRBV9 to TRBJ2-7; TRBD1 agrees at 10 bases. From germline, CDR1 is SGDLS and CDR2 YYNGEE. The J segment lost 5 bases and the V segment lost 4 bases, leaving 15 bases of the junction unmatched. The CDR3 loop spans 17 amino acids. As DNA, the CDR3 is TGTGCCAGCAGCTTCAGTCCCGGGACAGGGGTTTACAACGAGCAGTACTTC. This gives the protein CASSFSPGTGVYNEQYF.

This clonotype was seen many times. The V gene is TRBV12-3 or TRBV12-4, the J gene TRBJ2-2, with TRBD1 identical over 8 bases. This CDR3 region has 14 residues. V trimming: 4 bases; J trimming: 4 bases; junction bases outside the gene matches: 2. CDR3 loop: CASSSQGGTGELFF. In nucleotides, the CDR3 is TGTGCCAGCAGTTCACAGGGGGGCACCGGGGAGCTGTTTTTT.

The chain links TRBV3-1 to TRBJ2-2; TRBD1 aligns across 8 bases. Trimming cost V 4 bases and J 3 bases; bases outside gene matches: 4. Germline-derived CDR1 and CDR2 are LGHDT and YNNKEL (reference sequence). The CDR3 length is 15 residues. The chain's CDR3 is CASSPGTGDTGELFF. CDR3 nucleotides: TGTGCCAGCAGCCCCGGGACAGGTGACACCGGGGAGCTGTTTTTT.

The rearrangement links TRBV7-2 to TRBJ2-1, with D unclear. CDR3 length: 14 residues. V lost 2 bases and J 9 bases, leaving 14 bases between the germline ends. Germline CDR1 reads SGHTA; CDR2 reads FQGNSA. CDR3 nucleotide sequence: TGTGCCAGCAGCTTATCCCAAGTGGGCGGTGAGCAGTTCTTC. Translating gives CASSLSQVGGEQFF.